This T cell receptor (beta chain) was recorded in a study of response to subunit inactivated influenza vaccine. Using its own MiXCR run on the RT-PCR reads, TCRdb lists one record per CDR3 protein. Among around 480,000 distinct CDR3 sequences listed, 9.5% to 12% were seen once. Study-wide points: Only a handful of new T cells, the authors suggested, are recruited with each seasonal influenza vaccination.

On this clonotype itself: As yet, its antigen is unknown.

Here the sequenced sample was PBMCs from blood, taken around seven weeks after vaccination. The source is a man aged 50 to 60 who received an inactivated influenza vaccine.

Here the CDR3 reads CASSKGVYVGTDTQYF. The CDR3 nucleotides are TGCGCCAGCAGCAAGGGCGTATATGTCGGCACAGATACGCAGTATTTT. This sequence joins TRBV5-1 and TRBJ2-3; no reliable D call. V was trimmed by 4 bases and J by 1 base, leaving 16 bases between them. This CDR3 region has 16 residues. Germline CDR1 is SGHRS and CDR2 is YFSETQ.